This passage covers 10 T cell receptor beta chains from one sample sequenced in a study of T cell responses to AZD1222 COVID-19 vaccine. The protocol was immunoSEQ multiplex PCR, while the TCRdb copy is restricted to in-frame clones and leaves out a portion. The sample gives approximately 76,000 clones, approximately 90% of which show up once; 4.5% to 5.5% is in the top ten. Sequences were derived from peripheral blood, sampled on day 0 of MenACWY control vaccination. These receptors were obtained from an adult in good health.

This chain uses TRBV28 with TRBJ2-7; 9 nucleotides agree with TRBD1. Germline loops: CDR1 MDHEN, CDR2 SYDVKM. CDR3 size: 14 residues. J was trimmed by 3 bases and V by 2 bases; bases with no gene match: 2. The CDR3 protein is CASSLGTGLYEQYF. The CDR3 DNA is TGTGCCAGCAGTTTAGGGACAGGGCTCTACGAGCAGTACTTC. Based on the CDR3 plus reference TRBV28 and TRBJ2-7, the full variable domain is DVKVTQSSRYLVKRTGEKVFLECVQDMDHENMFWYRQDPGLGLRLIYFSYDVKMKEKGDIPEGYSVSREKKERFSLILESASTNQTSMYLCASSLGTGLYEQYFGPGTRLTVT.

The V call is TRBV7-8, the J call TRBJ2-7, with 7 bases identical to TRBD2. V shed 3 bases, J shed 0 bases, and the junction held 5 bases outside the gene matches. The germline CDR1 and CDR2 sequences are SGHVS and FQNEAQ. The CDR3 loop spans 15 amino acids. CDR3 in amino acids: CASSFRSGASYEQYF. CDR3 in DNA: TGTGCCAGCAGCTTCCGAAGCGGGGCCTCCTACGAGCAGTACTTC.

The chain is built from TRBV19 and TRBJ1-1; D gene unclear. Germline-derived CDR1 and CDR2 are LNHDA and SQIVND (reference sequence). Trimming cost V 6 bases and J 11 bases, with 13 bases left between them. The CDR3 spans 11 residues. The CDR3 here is CASRVSGIAFF. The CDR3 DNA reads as TGTGCCAGTAGAGTCTCCGGTATTGCTTTCTTT.

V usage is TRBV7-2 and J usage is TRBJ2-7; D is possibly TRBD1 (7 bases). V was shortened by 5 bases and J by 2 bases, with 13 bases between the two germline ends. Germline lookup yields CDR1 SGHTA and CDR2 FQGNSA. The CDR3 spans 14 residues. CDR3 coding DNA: TGTGCCAGCAGCCGCGGGACAGACGCCTACGAGCAGTACTTC. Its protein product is CASSRGTDAYEQYF. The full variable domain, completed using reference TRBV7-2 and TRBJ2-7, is GAGVSQSPSNKVTEKGKDVELRCDPISGHTALYWYRQSLGQGLEFLIYFQGNSAPDKSGLPSDRFSAERTGGSVSTLTIQRTQQEDSAVYLCASSRGTDAYEQYFGPGTRLTVT.

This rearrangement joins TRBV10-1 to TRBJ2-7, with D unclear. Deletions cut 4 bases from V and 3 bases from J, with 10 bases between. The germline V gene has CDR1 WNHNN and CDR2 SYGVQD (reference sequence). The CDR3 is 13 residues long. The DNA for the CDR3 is TGCGCCAGCAGTGCGGATGCGGACTACGAGCAGTACTTC. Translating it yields CASSADADYEQYF.

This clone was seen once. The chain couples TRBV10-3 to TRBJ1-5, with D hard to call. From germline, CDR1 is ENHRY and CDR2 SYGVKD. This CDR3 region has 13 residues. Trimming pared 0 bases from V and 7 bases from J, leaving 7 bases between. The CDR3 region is CAISESGSQPQHF. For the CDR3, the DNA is TGTGCCATCAGTGAGTCAGGGTCACAGCCCCAGCATTTT.

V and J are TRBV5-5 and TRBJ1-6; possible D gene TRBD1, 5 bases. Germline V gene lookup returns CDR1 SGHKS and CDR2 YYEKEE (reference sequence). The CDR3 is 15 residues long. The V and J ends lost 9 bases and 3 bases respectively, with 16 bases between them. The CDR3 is CATSTELLYNSPLHF. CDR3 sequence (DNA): TGTGCCACCTCGACAGAGCTCCTCTATAATTCACCCCTCCACTTT.

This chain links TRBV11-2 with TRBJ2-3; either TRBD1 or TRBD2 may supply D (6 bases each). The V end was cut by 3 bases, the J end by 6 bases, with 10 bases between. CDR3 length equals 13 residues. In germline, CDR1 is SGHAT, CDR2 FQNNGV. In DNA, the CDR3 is TGTGCCAGCAGCTTGGGGGGCCCCGATACGCAGTATTTT. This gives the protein CASSLGGPDTQYF.

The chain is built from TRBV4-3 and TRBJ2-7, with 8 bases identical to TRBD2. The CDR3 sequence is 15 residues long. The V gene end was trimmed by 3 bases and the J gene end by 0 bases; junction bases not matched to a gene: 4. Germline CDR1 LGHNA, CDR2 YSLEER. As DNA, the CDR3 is TGCGCCAGCAGCCATGTAGCGGGGACCTCCTACGAGCAGTACTTC. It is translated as CASSHVAGTSYEQYF.

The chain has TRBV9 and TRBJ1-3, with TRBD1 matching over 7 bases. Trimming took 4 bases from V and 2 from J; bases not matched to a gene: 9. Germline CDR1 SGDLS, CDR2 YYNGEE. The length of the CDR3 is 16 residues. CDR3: CASSPEQGYPGNTIYF. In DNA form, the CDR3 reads TGTGCCAGCAGCCCAGAACAGGGGTATCCTGGAAACACCATATATTTT. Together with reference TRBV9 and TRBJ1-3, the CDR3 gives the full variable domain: DSGVTQTPKHLITATGQRVTLRCSPRSGDLSVYWYQQSLDQGLQFLIQYYNGEERAKGNILERFSAQQFPDLHSELNLSSLELGDSALYFCASSPEQGYPGNTIYFGEGSWLTVV.